Sequencing of this T cell receptor beta chain was carried out in a study of T cells after yellow fever vaccination. Study-level points and caveats: Boosting was followed by the reappearance of most primary-vaccination clones (about 96% CD4, around 91% CD8). The presence of abundant clonotypes contaminating from the bulk population was possible in FACS-sorted repertoires.

This clonotype was detected only a few times. Its antigen remains unknown. The CDR3 extends over 13 amino acids. CDR1 and CDR2 (germline): MNHEY, SMNVEV (reference sequence). V was pared by 0 bases and J by 4 bases, with 6 bases between. MiXCR, run by TCRdb on the 5' RACE reads, gives a single entry per CDR3 protein. The sample lists some 170,000 distinct CDR3 sequences, around 9.7% occurring once. The sequence came from a man between 18 and 29 years old who received the YFV17D yellow fever vaccine. The sample in question was CD8+ T cells sorted from PBMCs, obtained 45 days after the yellow fever booster vaccination. V usage is TRBV27 and J usage is TRBJ1-1; D not resolved. CDR3 region: CASSLSPATEAFF. In nucleotides, the CDR3 is TGTGCCAGCAGTTTATCCCCGGCCACTGAAGCTTTCTTT.